These T cell receptor beta chains were read from a single sample in a study of shared clonotypes between healthy human individuals. Here immunoSEQ multiplex PCR was the method, and the copy in TCRdb shows in-frame clones only, minus some. The sample consists of some 2 million clones, approximately 94% of them appearing once. Specimen: naive CD8+ T cells sorted from blood. The receptor source for this set is a man younger than 35 in good health. The CDR3 runs from the conserved cysteine through the conserved F or W. D genes are given only for firm matches. Clone size appears in some rows only: once, few, many, or a class for an expanded clone.

clone size	V gene	J gene	D gene	CDR3 protein	CDR3 DNA
once	TRBV28	TRBJ2-7	TRBD2	CASSFLTSGTYEQYF	TGTGCCAGCAGTTTCCTGACTAGCGGAACGTACGAGCAGTACTTC
NA	TRBV15	TRBJ2-2	TRBD1	CATSMDRGNTGELFF	TGTGCCACCAGCATGGACAGGGGGAACACCGGGGAGCTGTTTTTT
NA	TRBV11-2	TRBJ1-5	NA	CASSLAGAQPQHF	TGTGCCAGCAGCTTGGCTGGGGCTCAGCCCCAGCATTTT
NA	TRBV27	TRBJ2-5	NA	CASSGTHGATQYF	TGTGCCAGCAGTGGGACTCATGGGGCTACCCAGTACTTC
NA	TRBV28	TRBJ2-3	NA	CASSLETETDTQYF	TGTGCCAGCAGTTTGGAAACAGAGACAGATACGCAGTATTTT
NA	TRBV6-5	TRBJ2-2	NA	CASSGGHGELFF	TGTGCCAGCAGTGGGGGACACGGGGAGCTGTTTTTT
NA	TRBV6-1	TRBJ1-2	TRBD1	CASSGTGAADSNYGYTF	TGTGCCAGCAGTGGGACAGGGGCCGCGGACTCTAACTATGGCTACACCTTC
NA	TRBV28	TRBJ2-2	NA	CASSSPATLNTGELFF	TGTGCCAGCAGTTCCCCTGCCACCTTGAACACCGGGGAGCTGTTTTTT
NA	TRBV5-4	TRBJ2-7	TRBD1	CASSSGQGPYEQYF	TGTGCCAGCAGCTCGGGACAGGGCCCATACGAGCAGTACTTC
once	TRBV9	TRBJ1-2	TRBD1	CASSVGTGVGYTF	TGTGCCAGCAGCGTAGGGACAGGGGTTGGCTACACCTTC
NA	TRBV6-1	TRBJ2-7	NA	CASSDSHVEQYF	TGTGCCAGCAGTGATTCCCACGTCGAGCAGTACTTC
NA	TRBV6-5	TRBJ2-1	NA	CASSYGGSEQFF	TGTGCCAGCAGTTATGGTGGGAGTGAGCAGTTCTTC
NA	TRBV4-1	TRBJ2-1	TRBD1	CASSDTGDNEQFF	TGCGCCAGCAGCGACACAGGGGACAATGAGCAGTTCTTC
NA	TRBV13	TRBJ2-3	NA	CASSAGTDTQYF	TGTGCCAGCAGCGCTGGCACAGATACGCAGTATTTT
NA	TRBV4-1	TRBJ2-7	TRBD1	CASSPGSTGDYEQYF	TGCGCCAGCAGCCCCGGGTCGACAGGGGACTACGAGCAGTACTTC
NA	TRBV4-1	TRBJ1-4	TRBD1	CASSPRDSEKLFF	TGCGCCAGCAGCCCCCGGGACAGTGAAAAACTGTTTTTT
NA	TRBV7-9	TRBJ2-5	TRBD2	CASSWTSRWETQYF	TGTGCCAGCAGCTGGACTAGCCGCTGGGAGACCCAGTACTTC
NA	TRBV27	TRBJ1-1	NA	CASSLSERSSGTEAFF	TGTGCCAGCAGTTTATCAGAACGGTCGTCTGGAACTGAAGCTTTCTTT
NA	TRBV6-1	TRBJ1-3	TRBD1	CASSVDRGSGNTIYF	TGTGCCAGCAGTGTCGACAGGGGCTCAGGAAACACCATATATTTT
NA	TRBV10-3	TRBJ1-1	TRBD1	CAISESEGARTEAFF	TGTGCCATCAGTGAGTCAGAGGGGGCGAGGACTGAAGCTTTCTTT
NA	TRBV29-1	TRBJ1-2	NA	CSVEDLRIANYGYTF	TGCAGCGTTGAAGATCTTCGGATAGCTAACTATGGCTACACCTTC
NA	TRBV28	TRBJ2-7	TRBD1	CASSSTGMYEQYF	TGTGCCAGCAGCTCGACAGGGATGTACGAGCAGTACTTC
NA	TRBV5-6	TRBJ1-1	NA	CASSLVRNTEAFF	TGTGCCAGCAGCTTGGTGCGGAACACTGAAGCTTTCTTT
NA	TRBV30	TRBJ2-7	NA	CAWSVTPGVNEQYF	TGTGCCTGGAGTGTAACCCCAGGGGTCAACGAGCAGTACTTC
NA	TRBV7-9	TRBJ2-1	NA	CARSPILAGSSYNEQFF	TGTGCCAGGAGCCCCATTTTGGCGGGGAGCTCCTACAATGAGCAGTTCTTC
NA	TRBV7-9	TRBJ1-4	TRBD1	CASSQQGIGLFF	TGTGCCAGCAGCCAACAGGGGATAGGACTGTTTTTT
NA	TRBV5-6	TRBJ2-7	NA	CASSLGPTYEQYF	TGTGCCAGCAGCTTGGGCCCAACCTACGAGCAGTACTTC
NA	TRBV27	TRBJ2-3	TRBD2	CASSLSALTSGLRTDTQYF	TGTGCCAGCAGTTTATCCGCCTTAACTAGCGGCCTTCGCACAGATACGCAGTATTTT
NA	TRBV7-8	TRBJ2-5	NA	CASSGWGALWETQYF	TGTGCCAGCAGTGGCTGGGGGGCCCTATGGGAGACCCAGTACTTC
NA	TRBV5-4	TRBJ2-7	NA	CASSLATGNYEQYF	TGTGCCAGCAGCTTGGCCACCGGGAACTACGAGCAGTACTTC
NA	TRBV7-9	TRBJ2-6	TRBD1	CASSPGGGGANVLTF	TGTGCCAGCAGCCCAGGGGGCGGTGGGGCCAACGTCCTGACTTTC
NA	TRBV6-4	TRBJ1-3	NA	CASGWTFTENTIYF	TGTGCCAGCGGATGGACTTTTACGGAGAACACCATATATTTT
NA	TRBV28	TRBJ1-5	TRBD1	CASLWTGGSNQPQHF	TGTGCCAGCCTCTGGACAGGCGGAAGCAATCAGCCCCAGCATTTT
NA	TRBV13	TRBJ1-3	NA	CASSGRGAWAGNTIYF	TGTGCCAGCAGCGGAAGGGGGGCATGGGCTGGAAACACCATATATTTT
NA	TRBV4-1	TRBJ2-7	TRBD1	CASSQEGFRDRTYEQYF	TGCGCCAGCAGCCAGGAGGGGTTCCGGGACAGGACCTACGAGCAGTACTTC
once	TRBV19	TRBJ1-4	NA	CASSQTVQANEKLFF	TGTGCCAGTAGTCAAACAGTTCAGGCTAATGAAAAACTGTTTTTT
NA	TRBV14	TRBJ2-6	TRBD1	CASSHLTGTAGANVLTF	TGTGCCAGCAGCCACTTGACAGGGACGGCTGGGGCCAACGTCCTGACTTTC
NA	TRBV11-2	TRBJ1-1	NA	CASSLELVGVRTEAFF	TGTGCCAGCAGCTTAGAATTGGTGGGGGTGAGGACTGAAGCTTTCTTT
NA	TRBV5-6	TRBJ2-7	NA	CASTIEGSYEQYF	TGTGCCAGCACAATAGAGGGATCCTACGAGCAGTACTTC
NA	TRBV29-1	TRBJ1-6	NA	CSVDTGAPDSPLHF	TGCAGCGTTGATACGGGGGCCCCAGATTCACCCCTCCACTTT
NA	TRBV11-2	TRBJ2-1	TRBD2	CASSFHLAGGLDEQFF	TGTGCCAGCAGCTTTCACCTAGCGGGGGGGCTTGATGAGCAGTTCTTC
NA	TRBV25-1	TRBJ2-3	TRBD2	CASSERGDDTDTQYF	TGTGCCAGCAGTGAACGGGGGGACGACACAGATACGCAGTATTTT
NA	TRBV5-4	TRBJ2-7	NA	CASSFGPNYEQYF	TGTGCCAGCAGCTTCGGACCTAACTACGAGCAGTACTTC
NA	TRBV25-1	TRBJ1-6	NA	CASSQGTGYNSPLHF	TGTGCCAGCAGTCAAGGCACAGGGTATAATTCACCCCTCCACTTT
NA	TRBV13	TRBJ2-5	TRBD2	CASSLEGSGRNQETQYF	TGTGCCAGCAGCTTAGAAGGTAGCGGGAGGAACCAAGAGACCCAGTACTTC
NA	TRBV19	TRBJ2-7	NA	CASTLDGESSYEQYF	TGTGCCAGTACCCTCGACGGAGAAAGCTCCTACGAGCAGTACTTC
NA	TRBV6-6	TRBJ2-1	TRBD2	CASAGTSRYNEQFF	TGTGCCAGCGCCGGGACTAGTCGCTACAATGAGCAGTTCTTC
NA	TRBV4-3	TRBJ2-3	TRBD2	CASSQEEASGMGADTQYF	TGCGCCAGCAGCCAAGAGGAGGCTAGCGGGATGGGGGCAGATACGCAGTATTTT
NA	TRBV5-1	TRBJ1-1	TRBD1	CASSAPGTAGEAFF	TGCGCCAGCAGCGCCCCCGGGACAGCGGGTGAAGCTTTCTTT
NA	TRBV15	TRBJ2-7	TRBD2	CATEDSTGTSGRAPYEQYF	TGTGCCACTGAGGACAGCACCGGGACTAGCGGGAGGGCCCCCTACGAGCAGTACTTC
NA	TRBV15	TRBJ2-7	TRBD1	CATSRERVAGDSEQYF	TGTGCCACCAGCAGAGAGCGAGTCGCAGGGGACAGCGAGCAGTACTTC
NA	TRBV5-1	TRBJ2-2	NA	CASKAGMELFF	TGCGCCAGCAAGGCGGGGATGGAGCTGTTTTTT
NA	TRBV19	TRBJ2-7	NA	CASSIGVSFEDEQYF	TGTGCCAGTAGTATCGGAGTCAGCTTCGAAGACGAGCAGTACTTC
NA	TRBV6-5	TRBJ1-1	NA	CASSSNRVTEAFF	TGTGCCAGCAGTTCGAACAGGGTCACTGAAGCCTTCTTT
NA	TRBV11-2	TRBJ1-1	NA	CASSLGRGGLATEAFF	TGTGCCAGCAGCTTAGGGCGTGGGGGTTTAGCCACTGAAGCTTTCTTT
NA	TRBV19	TRBJ2-4	NA	CASSESGAKNIQYF	TGTGCCAGTAGTGAATCGGGGGCCAAAAACATTCAGTACTTC
once	TRBV4-3	TRBJ2-3	NA	CASSQDGSATDTQYF	TGCGCCAGCAGCCAAGATGGGAGCGCCACAGATACGCAGTATTTT
NA	TRBV6-5	TRBJ2-1	TRBD2	CASSPQLAGSDEQFF	TGTGCCAGCAGCCCGCAGCTAGCGGGGAGCGATGAGCAGTTCTTC
few	TRBV4-3	TRBJ2-3	TRBD2	CASSRSGRGTDTQYF	TGCGCCAGCAGCCGAAGCGGGAGAGGTACAGATACGCAGTATTTT
NA	TRBV2	TRBJ2-3	NA	CASSPHGRITDTQYF	TGTGCCAGCAGTCCTCACGGACGAATCACAGATACGCAGTATTTT